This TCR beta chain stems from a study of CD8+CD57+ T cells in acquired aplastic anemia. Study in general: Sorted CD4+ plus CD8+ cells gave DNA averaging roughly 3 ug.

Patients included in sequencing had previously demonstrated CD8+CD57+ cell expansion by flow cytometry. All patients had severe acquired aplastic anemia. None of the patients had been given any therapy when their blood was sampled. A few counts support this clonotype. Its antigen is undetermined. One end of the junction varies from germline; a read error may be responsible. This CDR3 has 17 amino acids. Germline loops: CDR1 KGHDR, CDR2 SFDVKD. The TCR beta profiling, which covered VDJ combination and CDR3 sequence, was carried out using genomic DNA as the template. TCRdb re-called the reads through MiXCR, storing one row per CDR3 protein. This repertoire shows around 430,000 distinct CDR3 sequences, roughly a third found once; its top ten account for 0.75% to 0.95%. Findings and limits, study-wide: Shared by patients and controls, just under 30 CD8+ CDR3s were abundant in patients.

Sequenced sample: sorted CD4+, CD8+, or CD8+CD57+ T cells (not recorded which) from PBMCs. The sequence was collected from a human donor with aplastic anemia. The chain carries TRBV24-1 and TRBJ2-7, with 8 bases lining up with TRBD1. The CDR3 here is CATSDNTDRASSYEQCF. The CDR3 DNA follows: TGTGCCACCAGTGATAATACGGACAGGGCCAGCTCCTACGAGCAGTGCTTC.